These 32 T cell receptor beta chains came from one sample sequenced in a study of T cells in Graves' hyperthyroidism and ophthalmopathy. Template material for amplifying TCR beta CDR3 regions consisted of RNA transcripts. A set of HTBI primers served as the primers for a first-round RT-PCR of the TCR CDR3. One entry per CDR3 protein, called by TCRdb with MiXCR from the multiplex PCR reads. The sample lists some 620,000 distinct CDR3 sequences, about a sixth occurring once. The specimen was blood. Receptors were obtained from a woman in her twenties or thirties with Graves' hyperthyroidism.

This clonotype was seen a few times. The chain has TRBV24-1 and TRBJ2-1; possible D gene TRBD2, 5 bases. The germline gives CDR1 KGHDR, CDR2 SFDVKD. The CDR3 is 12 amino acids. V gave up 4 bases and J gave up 8 bases, with 8 bases separating them. The CDR3 is CATSEGGYEQFF. CDR3 in DNA: TGTGCCACCAGTGAAGGCGGGTATGAGCAGTTCTTC.

This clonotype was seen ten or more times. The chain is built from TRBV15 and TRBJ2-7, with D hard to call. Trimming pared 1 base from V and 3 bases from J, leaving 7 bases between. Germline CDR1 LNHNV, CDR2 YYDKDF (reference sequence). CDR3 length: 13 amino acids. CDR3 in DNA: TGTGCCACCAGCAGAGGGCAGTTCTACGAGCAGTACTTC. This translates into CATSRGQFYEQYF.

This chain uses TRBV6-2 or TRBV6-3 with TRBJ2-7, with 9 bases that match TRBD2. Germline V gene sequence: CDR1 MNHEY, CDR2 SVGEGT. J lost 7 bases, V lost 8 bases, and 9 bases had no gene match. There are 13 residues in the CDR3. The CDR3 coding sequence is TGTGCCAGCGTCCCCGGCGGGAGGGATGAGCAGTACTTC. Translating it yields CASVPGGRDEQYF.

This clonotype was detected many times. J is TRBJ2-7 and V is TRBV9, with D hard to call. V lost 0 bases to trimming and J lost 9 bases, with 16 bases between them. This CDR3 spans 14 amino acids. CDR1 and CDR2 from the germline V gene are SGDLS and YYNGEE. The CDR3 DNA is TGTGCCAGCAGCGTAGGATCAAGTGGGGTTGTGCAGTACTTC. It is translated as CASSVGSSGVVQYF. Full variable domain (missing parts from reference TRBV9 and TRBJ2-7): DSGVTQTPKHLITATGQRVTLRCSPRSGDLSVYWYQQSLDQGLQFLIQYYNGEERAKGNILERFSAQQFPDLHSELNLSSLELGDSALYFCASSVGSSGVVQYFGPGTRLTVT.

This clonotype was seen at least ten times. This chain uses TRBV5-8 with TRBJ2-1; maybe TRBD2 (6 bases). This CDR3 has 15 amino acids. V was cut by 4 bases and J by 1 base, with 12 bases left in between. The germline gives CDR1 SGHTS, CDR2 YDEGEE. CDR3 DNA: TGTGCCAGCAGCCTGACGGGAGTATCCTACAATGAGCAGTTCTTC. This sequence encodes CASSLTGVSYNEQFF. The whole variable domain, remainder taken from reference TRBV5-8 and TRBJ2-1, is EAGVTQSPTHLIKTRGQQATLRCSPISGHTSVYWYQQALGLGLQFLLWYDEGEERNRGNFPPRFSGRQFPNYSSELNVNALELEDSALYLCASSLTGVSYNEQFFGPGTRLTVL.

This clonotype was found a few times. V gene TRBV6-5 combines with J gene TRBJ2-1; 14 bases are a match to TRBD2. The CDR3 runs 15 residues. Losses at the gene ends were 1 base for V and 8 bases for J; bases not matched to a gene: 1. Germline V CDR1 and CDR2: MNHEY, SVGAGI. DNA for the CDR3: TGTGCCAGCAGTTACTTGGGACTAGCGGGAGATGAGCAGTTCTTC. It codes for CASSYLGLAGDEQFF.

This clonotype has more than one count but fewer than ten. This rearrangement joins TRBV30 to TRBJ1-6; TRBD1 might be the D (5 bases). CDR3 length: 13 amino acids. Germline V gene lookup returns CDR1 GTSNPN and CDR2 SVGIG (reference sequence). Trimming pared 4 bases from V and 10 bases from J, leaving 14 bases between. CDR3 bases: TGTGCCTGGACCCCGGGGGGGGGATCACCCCTCCACTTT. This codes for CAWTPGGGSPLHF.

This clonotype was seen a handful of times. The chain couples TRBV6-1 to TRBJ2-7; D is tentatively TRBD1 or TRBD2 (7 bases each). The V gene lost 6 bases and the J gene lost 4 bases, with 19 bases spanning the gap. The CDR3 contains 15 residues. Germline V gene data show CDR1 as MNHNS and CDR2 as SASEGT. As DNA, the CDR3 is TGTGCCAGCAGCCCCAAATCCCAGGGGGGGTACGAGCAGTACTTC. It is translated as CASSPKSQGGYEQYF.

This clonotype was seen only a few times. V and J are TRBV7-9 and TRBJ1-1, with 11 positions matching TRBD1. After removal of 3 bases from V and 5 bases from J, the junction contained 11 bases not matched to a gene. This CDR3 contains 17 residues. Germline-derived CDR1 and CDR2 are SEHNR and FQNEAQ (reference sequence). The DNA for the CDR3 is TGTGCCAGCAGCTTCACTCCATGGGACAGGGGGGATACTGAAGCTTTCTTT. This codes for CASSFTPWDRGDTEAFF.

This clonotype has only a few counts. The chain joins TRBV20-1 to TRBJ1-3, with D hard to call. Trimming removed 0 bases from V and 1 base from J, with 7 bases in between. CDR1 DFQATT and CDR2 SNEGSKA come from the germline V gene (reference sequence). There are 14 residues in the CDR3. The CDR3 protein is CSARDVGSGNTIYF. The CDR3 DNA reads as TGCAGTGCTAGAGATGTAGGGTCTGGAAACACCATATATTTT.

Worth noting for this clonotype: The CDR3 does not end in the conserved phenylalanine or tryptophan, so this is likely a read error. The chain couples TRBV7-8 to TRBJ2-3; no firm D call. Germline values: CDR1 SGHVS, CDR2 FQNEAQ. The CDR3 runs to 13 residues. Trimming removed 2 bases at V and 2 bases at J, with 5 bases between. The CDR3 here is CASSLRPTDTQYL. The CDR3 bases are TGTGCCAGCAGCTTAAGGCCCACAGATACGCAGTATCTT.

This clonotype was recorded a few times. The V and J genes are TRBV6-1 and TRBJ1-1; no definite D call. CDR3 length: 14 residues. Germline V gene lookup returns CDR1 MNHNS and CDR2 SASEGT. Trimming stripped 7 bases from V and 4 bases from J, with 16 bases between. The CDR3 region is CASKVVSAATEAFF. The CDR3 DNA reads as TGTGCCAGCAAGGTAGTTTCGGCGGCCACTGAAGCTTTCTTT.

Ten or more counts support this clonotype. The V gene is TRBV3-2, the J gene TRBJ1-5. TRBV3-2 counts as a pseudogene. CDR3 length: 13 amino acids. CDR3 DNA sequence: TGTGCCAGCAGCCAAGAGGTTGGGCAGCCCCAGCATTTT. Its protein is CASSQEVGQPQHF.

This clonotype has just a few counts. This chain joins TRBV4-3 and TRBJ2-7; a possible D gene is TRBD1 (5 bases). This CDR3 region has 15 residues. V dropped 1 base and J dropped 0 bases, with 10 bases sitting between them. Germline CDR1 and CDR2: LGHNA and YSLEER. This CDR3 reads CASSQGRAPSYEQYF. Here the CDR3 DNA reads TGCGCCAGCAGCCAAGGCAGGGCCCCCTCCTACGAGCAGTACTTC.

This chain uses TRBV27 with TRBJ2-5; D gene unclear. Germline CDR1 is MNHEY and CDR2 is SMNVEV (reference sequence). CDR3 length: 12 amino acids. V lost 5 bases and J 12 bases, leaving 16 bases between the germline ends. CDR3 DNA sequence: TGTGCCAGCAGTGATTTGATCTGGGGAAAGTACTTC. Its protein product is CASSDLIWGKYF.

The chain uses TRBV30 and TRBJ1-6; 7 nucleotides match TRBD1. Germline V gene sequence: CDR1 GTSNPN, CDR2 SVGIG (reference sequence). The J segment lost 7 bases and the V segment lost 5 bases, leaving 11 bases of the junction unmatched. CDR3 length: 15 amino acids. The CDR3 DNA is TGTGCCTGGTGGACTTACAGGGGAGCCAATTCACCCCTCCACTTT. It specifies CAWWTYRGANSPLHF.

V usage is TRBV25-1 and J usage is TRBJ1-5; D remains unclear. V lost 4 bases and J lost 4, with 14 bases in between. The germline gives CDR1 MGHDK, CDR2 SYGVNS. The CDR3 consists of 15 residues. CDR3 bases: TGTGCCAGCAGTGCGAGCCTTCCGGGGAATCAGCCCCAGCATTTT. Residues: CASSASLPGNQPQHF. The full variable domain, with the rest looked up from reference TRBV25-1 and TRBJ1-5, is EADIYQTPRYLVIGTGKKITLECSQTMGHDKMYWYQQDPGMELHLIHYSYGVNSTEKGDLSSESTVSRIRTEHFPLTLESARPSHTSQYLCASSASLPGNQPQHFGDGTRLSIL.

This clonotype was counted ten times or more. The chain recombines TRBV20-1 with TRBJ1-5; D may be TRBD1 (6 bases). V lost 1 base and J lost 6, with 16 bases in between. The CDR3 covers 15 residues. Germline CDR1 and CDR2: DFQATT and SNEGSKA (reference sequence). The CDR3 is CSARAAGVAFQPQHF. The CDR3 coding sequence is TGCAGTGCTAGAGCTGCAGGGGTCGCTTTTCAGCCCCAGCATTTT.

This clonotype was counted many times. CDR3 residues: CASSPQGDGTEAFF. CDR3 bases: TGTGCCAGCTCACCACAGGGTGATGGCACTGAAGCTTTCTTT. The rearrangement links TRBV18 to TRBJ1-1; unclear D gene. Germline CDR1 is KGHSH and CDR2 is LQKENI. Trimming stripped 1 base from V and 4 bases from J, with 10 bases between. The CDR3 runs 14 residues.

In this sample, this clonotype turned up many times. The rearrangement uses TRBV6-1 and TRBJ1-1; D perhaps matches TRBD1 (6 bases). V was cut by 5 bases and J by 1 base, with 11 bases left in between. CDR1 and CDR2 from the germline V gene are MNHNS and SASEGT. CDR3 length: 14 residues. The CDR3 spells CASSWGLSNTEAFF. The CDR3 DNA is TGTGCCAGCAGTTGGGGGCTTTCGAACACTGAAGCTTTCTTT.

This clonotype was detected ten times or more. The chain is built from TRBV12-3 or TRBV12-4 and TRBJ1-2; a weak D match, TRBD1 (5 bases). V lost 3 bases, J lost 6 bases, and 11 bases lay in between. The CDR3 extends over 13 amino acids. The CDR3 coding sequence is TGTGCCAGCAGTTTGGAAGGGGTAAATGGCTACACCTTC. Translation gives CASSLEGVNGYTF.

DNA for the CDR3: TGTGCCAGCAGGAAGATCGGAGACAGGGCACATGACCACACCTTC. Protein sequence: CASRKIGDRAHDHTF. The chain combines TRBV28 with TRBJ1-2; TRBD1 agrees at 7 bases. The CDR3 is 15 amino acids. CDR1 and CDR2 (germline): MDHEN, SYDVKM. With V trimmed by 6 bases and J by 12 bases, 19 bases remained unmatched.

The gene calls are TRBV20-1 and TRBJ1-1; tentatively, D is TRBD1 (5 bases). There are 11 residues in the CDR3. Between the trimmed V and J ends, which lost 5 bases and 9 bases, there was a span of 13 bases. CDR1 is DFQATT, CDR2 SNEGSKA, per germline (reference sequence). The CDR3 region is CSAPKGPKAFF. CDR3 in DNA: TGCAGTGCTCCTAAGGGGCCTAAAGCTTTCTTT.

This clonotype was seen repeatedly, ten times or more. The gene calls are TRBV28 and TRBJ1-1; D unclear. Germline V gives CDR1 MDHEN, CDR2 SYDVKM. CDR3 length: 15 amino acids. V was clipped by 6 bases and J by 3 bases, with 17 bases between them. Written as DNA, the CDR3 is TGTGCCAGCAGGCCGATCCCCGGGATCCACACTGAAGCTTTCTTT. Amino acid sequence: CASRPIPGIHTEAFF.

In its sample, this clonotype was seen a few times. The rearrangement links TRBV9 to TRBJ2-5, with D possibly called TRBD1 or TRBD2 (6 bases each). The CDR3 is 18 residues long. Germline CDR1 is SGDLS and CDR2 is YYNGEE. V was trimmed by 0 bases and J by 3 bases, leaving 21 bases between them. The CDR3 nucleotides read TGTGCCAGCAGCGTAGGTGGAGGGGCAGCCGAGGGGGAAGAGACCCAGTACTTC. Translated, it gives CASSVGGGAAEGEETQYF.

The table lists this clonotype with a few counts. The rearrangement links TRBV3-1 to TRBJ2-2; no clear D gene. The CDR3 sequence is 13 residues long. The germline V gene has CDR1 LGHDT and CDR2 YNNKEL (reference sequence). V was shortened by 1 base and J by 5 bases, with 5 bases between the two germline ends. CDR3 region: CASSQGRTGELFF. For the CDR3, the DNA is TGTGCCAGCAGCCAAGGAAGAACCGGGGAGCTGTTTTTT.

The chain couples TRBV12-3 or TRBV12-4 to TRBJ1-3; D gene ambiguous. V was pared by 3 bases and J by 0 bases, with 9 bases between. This CDR3 is 15 amino acids long. The CDR3 DNA is TGTGCCAGCAGTTTTGGGCAACTCTCTGGAAACACCATATATTTT. As protein: CASSFGQLSGNTIYF.

This clonotype was counted at least ten times. The chain recombines TRBV20-1 with TRBJ2-1; 8 bases match TRBD2. Germline V gene sequence: CDR1 DFQATT, CDR2 SNEGSKA (reference sequence). The junction had 2 bases not matched to a gene; V was cut back by 6 bases and J by 4 bases. The CDR3 has 12 residues. The CDR3 is CSALAEYNEQFF. The DNA of the CDR3 is TGCAGTGCACTAGCGGAGTACAATGAGCAGTTCTTC.

At least ten counts were recorded for this clonotype. The genes are TRBV28 and TRBJ2-5, with 12 bases that match TRBD1. This CDR3 spans 16 amino acids. The germline V gene encodes CDR1 MDHEN and CDR2 SYDVKM. The junction had 9 bases not matched to a gene; V was cut back by 4 bases and J by 6 bases. CDR3: CASSSTGTGGAKTQYF. CDR3 nucleotide sequence: TGTGCCAGCAGTTCTACCGGGACAGGGGGCGCAAAGACCCAGTACTTC.

The chain carries TRBV2 and TRBJ2-5, with 11 bases aligning to TRBD2. The CDR3 loop spans 15 amino acids. Germline CDR1 is SNHLY and CDR2 is FYNNEI. V dropped 11 bases and J dropped 1; count of bases not matched to a gene: 9. This CDR3 is CAGAMGLAVQETQYF. The CDR3 DNA reads as TGTGCCGGGGCTATGGGACTAGCGGTCCAAGAGACCCAGTACTTC.

V usage is TRBV27 and J usage is TRBJ2-3; D is possibly TRBD2 (6 bases). Trimming stripped 4 bases from V and 4 bases from J, with 18 bases between. The germline CDR1 and CDR2 sequences are MNHEY and SMNVEV (reference sequence). The CDR3 totals 16 residues. In DNA, the CDR3 is TGTGCCAGCAGTTCGGGACTCGCCGCGCATCCAGATACGCAGTATTTT. As protein: CASSSGLAAHPDTQYF.

This clonotype occurred many times. The chain is built from TRBV7-2 and TRBJ2-7, with 7 positions matching TRBD2. The germline CDR1 and CDR2 sequences are SGHTA and FQGNSA. The CDR3 is 12 residues long. J gave up 0 bases and V 8 bases, and 1 base lay outside the gene matches. Here the CDR3 DNA reads TGTGCCAGCGGCGGGAGCTCCTACGAGCAGTACTTC. The encoded protein is CASGGSSYEQYF.